The present T cell receptor (beta chain) was sequenced within a study of control samples from healthy donors and cancer patients. This clone was counted only a few times. Profiling relied on immunoSEQ multiplex PCR, and the TCRdb table lists in-frame clones only, not all of them. The profile shows some 79,000 clones, less than 90% of them singletons. V was clipped by 1 base and J by 4 bases; unmatched bases: 7. Germline V gene lookup returns CDR1 LNHDA and CDR2 SQIVND (reference sequence). The CDR3 is 17 residues long. This chain connects TRBV19 to TRBJ2-1, with 10 bases lining up with TRBD2. What was sequenced was blood. This TCR was sampled from a woman aged 45-60 years in good health. The CDR3 region has the DNA TGTGCCAGTAGTATAGGGGCTAGCGGGAGAGTGTACAATGAGCAGTTCTTC. Protein: CASSIGASGRVYNEQFF.